Below, 29 T cell receptor beta chains from the same sample are listed, as sequenced in a study of T-cell reconstitution after alpha-beta-depleted transplantation in children. Unique molecular identifiers were used in preparing the TCRbeta library. One entry per CDR3 protein, called by TCRdb with MiXCR from the PCR reads. The sample gives approximately 170,000 distinct CDR3 sequences, 8.5% to 14% of which show up once; approximately 13% is in the top ten. The sequencing used PBMCs, collected before TCRalphabeta/CD19-depleted stem cell transplant. The receptors shown here come from a boy aged 2-15 years with acute myeloid leukemia, due to receive a stem cell transplant.

This clonotype has more than one count but fewer than ten. This chain uses TRBV7-8 with TRBJ1-4, with 7 bases that match TRBD1. CDR1 and CDR2 from the germline V gene are SGHVS and FQNEAQ. The CDR3 length is 17 residues. The J segment lost 8 bases and the V segment lost 2 bases, leaving 14 bases of the junction unmatched. CDR3 residues: CASSLLRQGGGIEKLFF. The CDR3 DNA is TGTGCCAGCAGCTTATTGCGGCAGGGGGGGGGGATCGAAAAACTGTTTTTT.

This clonotype was detected ten times or more. The chain has TRBV2 and TRBJ2-3, with 7 bases that match TRBD2. J gave up 0 bases and V 7 bases, and 7 bases lay outside the gene matches. CDR3 length: 15 amino acids. Germline V lookup: CDR1 SNHLY, CDR2 FYNNEI. The CDR3 is CASTRDSGSTDTQYF. CDR3 sequence (DNA): TGTGCCAGCACCCGTGATAGCGGGAGCACAGATACGCAGTATTTT.

This clonotype was counted ten times or more. V usage is TRBV7-3 and J usage is TRBJ2-1, with a weak D call TRBD2 (6 bases). This CDR3 contains 16 residues. CDR1 and CDR2 (germline): SGHTA, FQGTGA. V was cut by 1 base and J by 0 bases, with 10 bases left in between. Here the CDR3 DNA reads TGTGCCAGCAGCTTAAATGCCGGGAGCTCCTACAATGAGCAGTTCTTC. Translation: CASSLNAGSSYNEQFF.

This clonotype was seen repeatedly, ten times or more. V and J are TRBV6-1 and TRBJ2-1; 8 bases match TRBD2. Germline CDR1 reads MNHNS; CDR2 reads SASEGT. The CDR3 spans 14 residues. Trimming at V came to 6 bases and at J to 6 bases, leaving 7 bases not matched to a gene. The CDR3 here is CASSLPGLVNEQFF. The CDR3 DNA reads as TGTGCCAGCAGCCTCCCGGGACTAGTCAATGAGCAGTTCTTC.

This clonotype was picked up many times. V gene TRBV7-3 combines with J gene TRBJ2-1; TRBD2 matches at 15 bases. CDR1 is SGHTA and CDR2 is FQGTGA in the germline V gene. Trimming at V came to 2 bases and at J to 7 bases, leaving 3 bases not matched to a gene. CDR3 length: 16 residues. CDR3: CASSLQGLAGGNEQFF. The CDR3 DNA reads TGTGCCAGCAGCTTACAGGGACTAGCGGGGGGTAATGAGCAGTTCTTC.

This clonotype was seen only a few times. V and J are TRBV20-1 and TRBJ2-1, with 11 bases identical to TRBD2. CDR3 length equals 14 residues. The junction had 7 bases not matched to a gene; V was cut back by 8 bases and J by 4 bases. Germline V gene lookup returns CDR1 DFQATT and CDR2 SNEGSKA (reference sequence). CDR3 in DNA: TGCAGTACCCCGGGACTAGCGGCTTACAATGAGCAGTTCTTC. Translating gives CSTPGLAAYNEQFF.

At least ten counts were recorded for this clonotype. This chain's CDR3 is CASTQDRSTGELFF. In DNA, the CDR3 is TGTGCCAGCACTCAGGACAGAAGTACCGGGGAGCTGTTTTTT. The V and J genes are TRBV25-1 and TRBJ2-2, with D perhaps matching TRBD1 (6 bases). The V gene's germline CDR1 is MGHDK and CDR2 SYGVNS. This CDR3 has 14 amino acids. V was shortened by 7 bases and J by 5 bases, with 14 bases between the two germline ends.

This clonotype occurred many times. This chain joins TRBV7-2 and TRBJ2-7; 7 positions agree with TRBD1. Losses at the gene ends were 5 bases for V and 4 bases for J; bases not matched to a gene: 8. CDR3 size: 14 residues. Per germline, CDR1 SGHTA and CDR2 FQGNSA. The DNA for the CDR3 is TGTGCCAGCAGCCATTGGGACAGCAAATACGAGCAGTACTTC. This translates into CASSHWDSKYEQYF.

This clonotype was observed many times. The V and J genes are TRBV4-2 and TRBJ2-2; 8 positions match TRBD2. The V gene end was trimmed by 0 bases and the J gene end by 6 bases; junction bases not matched to a gene: 9. Germline V gene sequence: CDR1 LGHNA, CDR2 YNFKEQ. The CDR3 length is 17 residues. The CDR3 sequence is CASSQDRGGVYSGELFF. The CDR3 DNA reads as TGTGCCAGCAGCCAAGACCGGGGGGGAGTTTATTCCGGGGAGCTGTTTTTT.

Note on this clonotype: A much larger clone lies one base from this, so it may be a read error. This chain uses TRBV5-1 with TRBJ2-5; D uncertain. The CDR3 is made up of 17 amino acids. Looked up from germline, CDR1 is SGHRS and CDR2 is YFSETQ. Trimming pared 0 bases from V and 3 bases from J, leaving 18 bases between. The CDR3 region is CASSLAATAPLEETQYF. The CDR3 DNA follows: TGCGCCAGCAGCTTGGCAGCGACTGCCCCTCTCGAAGAGACCCAGTACTTC.

The CDR3 is CASSLATALPDGYTF. The CDR3 DNA follows: TGTGCCAGCAGTTTAGCGACGGCTTTACCGGATGGCTACACCTTC. The chain carries TRBV12-3 or TRBV12-4 and TRBJ1-2, with unresolved D. This CDR3 spans 15 amino acids. V was cut by 0 bases and J by 6 bases, with 14 bases left in between.

There are many counts of this clonotype. CDR3 loop: CASINGAANTGELFF. The CDR3, as DNA: TGTGCCAGCATAAACGGGGCCGCGAACACCGGGGAGCTGTTTTTT. The rearrangement joins TRBV3-1 to TRBJ2-2, with D perhaps given as TRBD1 or TRBD2 (5 bases each). Trimming removed 7 bases at V and 0 bases at J, with 12 bases between. CDR1 is LGHDT and CDR2 is YNNKEL in the germline V gene (reference sequence). This CDR3 comprises 15 residues. The whole variable domain, filled in from reference TRBV3-1 and TRBJ2-2, reads DTAVSQTPKYLVTQMGNDKSIKCEQNLGHDTMYWYKQDSKKFLKIMFSYNNKELIINETVPNRFSPKSPDKAHLNLHINSLELGDSAVYFCASINGAANTGELFFGEGSRLTVL.

This clonotype was counted at least ten times. The rearrangement joins TRBV24-1 to TRBJ2-7; perhaps TRBD2 as D (5 bases). Trimming cost V 5 bases and J 6 bases, with 10 bases left between them. The germline V gene has CDR1 KGHDR and CDR2 SFDVKD. CDR3 length: 12 amino acids. CDR3 DNA: TGTGCCACCAGTGCCGGAACTAGCGAGCAGTACTTC. As protein: CATSAGTSEQYF.

This clonotype was picked up many times. The chain joins TRBV2 to TRBJ2-2; either TRBD1 or TRBD2 may supply D (6 bases each). V was trimmed by 7 bases and J by 3 bases, leaving 12 bases between them. The germline CDR1 and CDR2 sequences are SNHLY and FYNNEI. The CDR3 runs 14 residues. The CDR3 protein is CASTKGDYTGELFF. The CDR3 nucleotides read TGTGCCAGCACGAAGGGGGACTACACCGGGGAGCTGTTTTTT.

This clonotype was detected ten times or more. The genes are TRBV7-8 and TRBJ2-2; TRBD2 matches 9 bases. This CDR3 is built from 15 residues. The germline V gene encodes CDR1 SGHVS and CDR2 FQNEAQ. The trim removed 3 bases at V and 6 bases at J, leaving 5 bases unmatched. CDR3 protein: CASSLIAGAPGELFF. The CDR3 region has the DNA TGTGCCAGCAGCTTGATAGCGGGAGCCCCCGGGGAGCTGTTTTTT.

As concerns this clonotype: Possible read error: a much larger clone is one base away. The genes are TRBV12-3 or TRBV12-4 and TRBJ1-4; 8 nucleotides match TRBD1. The CDR3 sequence is 13 residues long. CDR3 amino acids: CASRPTGEEKLSF. The CDR3 region has the DNA TGTGCCAGCAGGCCGACAGGGGAGGAAAAACTGTCTTTT.

The table lists this clonotype with many counts. CDR3 nucleotide sequence: TGTGCCAGCAGATCAACAGGGGATGTACGCGGCTACACCTTC. Its translation is CASRSTGDVRGYTF. The chain recombines TRBV7-9 with TRBJ1-2; 7 bases line up with TRBD1. The V and J ends lost 6 bases and 8 bases, in that order; junction bases with no gene match: 12. In germline, CDR1 is SEHNR, CDR2 FQNEAQ (reference sequence). The CDR3 sequence is 14 residues long.

This clonotype has at least ten counts. The chain carries TRBV3-1 and TRBJ2-1; 11 nucleotides match TRBD2. The germline gives CDR1 LGHDT, CDR2 YNNKEL (reference sequence). Trimming at V came to 6 bases and at J to 8 bases, leaving 12 bases not matched to a gene. There are 16 residues in the CDR3. CDR3 amino acids: CASSKQTSGSGDEQFF. CDR3 in DNA: TGTGCCAGCAGTAAACAAACTAGCGGGAGTGGGGATGAGCAGTTCTTC.

This clonotype was detected ten times or more. V is TRBV29-1 and J is TRBJ2-2; D not certain. The CDR3 sequence is 11 residues long. V was pared by 3 bases and J by 2 bases, with 1 base between. Germline CDR1 and CDR2: SQVTM and ANQGSEA. The CDR3 reads CSVDNTGELFF. The DNA for the CDR3 is TGCAGCGTTGACAACACCGGGGAGCTGTTTTTT.

At least ten counts were recorded for this clonotype. The V call is TRBV7-6, the J call TRBJ2-1; D perhaps matches TRBD1 (6 bases). The V and J ends lost 5 bases and 6 bases respectively, with 11 bases between them. The CDR3 spans 13 residues. CDR1 is SGHVS, CDR2 FNYEAQ, per germline. The CDR3 spells CASSPVGGNEQFF. CDR3 nucleotide sequence: TGTGCCAGCAGCCCCGTAGGGGGCAATGAGCAGTTCTTC.

This clonotype has a count of ten or more. V gene TRBV28 combines with J gene TRBJ2-3; 7 positions match TRBD2. Germline CDR1 MDHEN, CDR2 SYDVKM. V trimming: 9 bases; J trimming: 1 base; junction bases outside the gene matches: 10. The CDR3 is made up of 15 amino acids. This CDR3 is CASLILALRTDTQYF. DNA of the CDR3: TGTGCCAGTTTAATACTAGCGTTACGCACAGATACGCAGTATTTT.

The table lists this clonotype with many counts. This chain uses TRBV18 with TRBJ2-3; 9 nucleotides match TRBD1. Per the germline V gene, CDR1 is KGHSH and CDR2 is LQKENI. This CDR3 comprises 14 residues. V lost 3 bases, J lost 6 bases, and 4 bases stayed unmatched. The CDR3 here is CASSPGTGHDTQYF. CDR3 nucleotides: TGTGCCAGCTCACCGGGGACAGGGCACGATACGCAGTATTTT. Combining the CDR3 with reference TRBV18 and TRBJ2-3 gives the whole variable domain NAGVMQNPRHLVRRRGQEARLRCSPMKGHSHVYWYRQLPEEGLKFMVYLQKENIIDESGMPKERFSAEFPKEGPSILRIQQVVRGDSAAYFCASSPGTGHDTQYFGPGTRLTVL.

This clonotype was picked up many times. The chain joins TRBV5-1 to TRBJ1-6; D gene unclear. The CDR3 consists of 15 residues. Germline values: CDR1 SGHRS, CDR2 YFSETQ. Deletions cut 3 bases from V and 4 bases from J, with 11 bases between. CDR3 residues: CASSSTERYNSPLHF. The DNA for the CDR3 is TGCGCCAGCAGCTCGACGGAAAGATATAATTCACCCCTCCACTTT.

This clonotype was observed a few times. The J gene is TRBJ2-7, the V gene TRBV6-1, with a tentative D call TRBD1 (5 bases). The CDR3 consists of 15 residues. Trimming cost V 8 bases and J 3 bases, with 20 bases left between them. From germline, CDR1 is MNHNS and CDR2 SASEGT. In nucleotides, the CDR3 is TGTGCCAGCCCCGGCCATGTCACAGGTGACTACGAGCAGTACTTC. As protein: CASPGHVTGDYEQYF.

The J gene is TRBJ1-4, the V gene TRBV9; 7 nucleotides align to TRBD1. V shed 4 bases, J shed 13 bases, and the junction held 10 bases outside the gene matches. CDR1 is SGDLS and CDR2 is YYNGEE in the germline V gene. The CDR3 runs 13 residues. The CDR3 region has the DNA TGTGCCAGCAGCCCATGGGACAGTAAAGCACTGTTTTTT. This gives the protein CASSPWDSKALFF.

This clonotype was observed at least ten times. Mismatch with germline at one junction end may stem from a read error. J is TRBJ1-2 and V is TRBV10-3, with unresolved D. Germline V gene lookup returns CDR1 ENHRY and CDR2 SYGVKD. The CDR3 consists of 12 residues. CDR3 sequence (DNA): TGTGCCATCAGTGAGTCCACTGGGGTGAGGGCCTTC. This sequence encodes CAISESTGVRAF.

With respect to this clonotype: Possible read error: a much larger clone is one base away. This sequence joins TRBV20-1 and TRBJ2-7; 14 bases align to TRBD2. Germline assignment: CDR1 DFQATT and CDR2 SNEGSKA (reference sequence). The CDR3 has 16 amino acids. For the CDR3, the DNA is TGCTGTGCTAGAGATTGGGGGACTAGCGGGAGCCACGAGCAGTACTTC. It encodes CCARDWGTSGSHEQYF.

This clonotype was seen only a few times. J is TRBJ2-2 and V is TRBV4-1, with 10 bases fitting TRBD2. Germline V lookup: CDR1 MGHRA, CDR2 YSYEKL. The CDR3 extends over 17 amino acids. J gave up 4 bases and V 1 base, and 6 bases lay outside the gene matches. The CDR3 nucleotides read TGCGCCAGCAGCCAAGCCCCACTAGCGGGAAGCACCGGGGAGCTGTTTTTT. This gives the protein CASSQAPLAGSTGELFF.

This clonotype has a count of ten or more. The chain couples TRBV5-1 to TRBJ1-2; 7 nucleotides match TRBD1. The CDR3 loop spans 12 amino acids. The germline gives CDR1 SGHRS, CDR2 YFSETQ. Trimming cost V 5 bases and J 4 bases; bases outside gene matches: 2. The CDR3 DNA reads as TGCGCCAGCAGACGGACAGGCTATGGCTACACCTTC. Translation gives CASRRTGYGYTF.